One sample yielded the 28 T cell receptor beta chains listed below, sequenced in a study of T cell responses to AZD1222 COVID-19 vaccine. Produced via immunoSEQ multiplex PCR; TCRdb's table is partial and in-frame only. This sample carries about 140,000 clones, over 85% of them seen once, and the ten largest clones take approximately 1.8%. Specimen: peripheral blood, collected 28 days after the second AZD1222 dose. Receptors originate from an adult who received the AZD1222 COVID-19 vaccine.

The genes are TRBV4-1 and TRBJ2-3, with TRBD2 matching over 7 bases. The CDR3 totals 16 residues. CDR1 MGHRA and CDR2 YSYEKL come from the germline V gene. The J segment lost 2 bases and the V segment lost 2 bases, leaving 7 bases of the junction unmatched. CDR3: CASSQRLAATTDTQYF. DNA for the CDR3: TGCGCCAGCAGCCAAAGGCTAGCGGCTACCACAGATACGCAGTATTTT.

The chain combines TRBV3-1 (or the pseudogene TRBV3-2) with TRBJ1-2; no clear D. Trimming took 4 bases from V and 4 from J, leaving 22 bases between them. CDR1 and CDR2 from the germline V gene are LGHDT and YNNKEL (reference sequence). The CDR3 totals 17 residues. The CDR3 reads CASSPGLEKEESYGYTF. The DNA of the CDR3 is TGTGCCAGCAGCCCCGGGTTGGAGAAAGAAGAAAGCTATGGCTACACCTTC.

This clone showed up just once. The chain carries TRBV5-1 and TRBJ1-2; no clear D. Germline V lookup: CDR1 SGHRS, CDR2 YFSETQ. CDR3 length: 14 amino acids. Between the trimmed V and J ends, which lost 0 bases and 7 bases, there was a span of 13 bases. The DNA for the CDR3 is TGCGCCAGCAGCTTGGCCCAAACCGCGGGTGGCTACACCTTC. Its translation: CASSLAQTAGGYTF.

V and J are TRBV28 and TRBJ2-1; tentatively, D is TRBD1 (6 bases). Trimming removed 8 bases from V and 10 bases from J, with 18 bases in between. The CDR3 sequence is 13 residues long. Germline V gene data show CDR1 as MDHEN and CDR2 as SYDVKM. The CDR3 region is CASRNPPRGEQFF. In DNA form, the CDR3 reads TGTGCCAGCCGAAACCCCCCTAGGGGGGAGCAGTTCTTC.

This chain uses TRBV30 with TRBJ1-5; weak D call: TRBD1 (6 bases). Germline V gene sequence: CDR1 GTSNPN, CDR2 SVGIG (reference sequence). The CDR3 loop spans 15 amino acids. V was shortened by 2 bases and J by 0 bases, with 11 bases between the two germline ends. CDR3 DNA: TGTGCCTGGAGTTTCAGGGGAATTAGCAATCAGCCCCAGCATTTT. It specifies CAWSFRGISNQPQHF. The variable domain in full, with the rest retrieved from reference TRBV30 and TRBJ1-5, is SQTIHQWPATLVQPVGSPLSLECTVEGTSNPNLYWYRQAAGRGLQLLFYSVGIGQISSEVPQNLSASRPQDRQFILSSKKLLLSDSGFYLCAWSFRGISNQPQHFGDGTRLSIL.

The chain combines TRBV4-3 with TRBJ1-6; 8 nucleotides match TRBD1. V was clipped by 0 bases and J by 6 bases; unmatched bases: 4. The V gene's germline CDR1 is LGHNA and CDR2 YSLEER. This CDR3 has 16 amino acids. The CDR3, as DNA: TGCGCCAGCAGCCAAGATTTTACAGGGGGTAATTCACCCCTCCACTTT. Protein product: CASSQDFTGGNSPLHF.

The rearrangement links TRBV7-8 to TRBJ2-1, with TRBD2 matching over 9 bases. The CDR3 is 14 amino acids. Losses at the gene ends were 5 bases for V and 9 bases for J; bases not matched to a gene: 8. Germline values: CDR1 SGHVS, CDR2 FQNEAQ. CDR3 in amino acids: CASSHSGSSTEQFF. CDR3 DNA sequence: TGTGCCAGCAGCCATAGCGGGAGTAGTACTGAGCAGTTCTTC.

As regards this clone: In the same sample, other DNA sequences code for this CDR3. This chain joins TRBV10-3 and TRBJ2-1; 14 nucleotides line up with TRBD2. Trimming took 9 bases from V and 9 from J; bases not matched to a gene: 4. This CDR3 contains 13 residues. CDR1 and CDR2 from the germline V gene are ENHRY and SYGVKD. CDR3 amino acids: CAITGTSGGEQFF. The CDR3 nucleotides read TGTGCCATTACCGGGACTAGCGGGGGTGAGCAGTTCTTC.

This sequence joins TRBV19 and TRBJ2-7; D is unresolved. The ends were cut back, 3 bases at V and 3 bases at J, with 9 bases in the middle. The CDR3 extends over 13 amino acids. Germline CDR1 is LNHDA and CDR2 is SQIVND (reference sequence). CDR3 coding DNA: TGTGCCAGTAGTATCTTTTCAGGCTACGAGCAGTACTTC. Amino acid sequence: CASSIFSGYEQYF. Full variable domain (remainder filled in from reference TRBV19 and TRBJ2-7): DGGITQSPKYLFRKEGQNVTLSCEQNLNHDAMYWYRQDPGQGLRLIYYSQIVNDFQKGDIAEGYSVSREKKESFPLTVTSAQKNPTAFYLCASSIFSGYEQYFGPGTRLTVT.

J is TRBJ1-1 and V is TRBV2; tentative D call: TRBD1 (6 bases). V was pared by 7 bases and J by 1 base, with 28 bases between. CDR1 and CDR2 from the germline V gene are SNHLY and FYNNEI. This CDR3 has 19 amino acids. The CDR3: CASTSGQIARAGRNTEAFF. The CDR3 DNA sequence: TGTGCCAGCACTTCCGGACAGATAGCCAGGGCGGGGAGGAACACTGAAGCTTTCTTT.

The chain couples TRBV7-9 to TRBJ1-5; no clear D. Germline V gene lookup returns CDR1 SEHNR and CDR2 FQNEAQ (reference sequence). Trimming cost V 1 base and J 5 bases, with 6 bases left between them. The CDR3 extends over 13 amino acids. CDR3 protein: CASSLGQDQPQHF. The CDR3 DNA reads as TGTGCCAGCAGCTTAGGGCAGGATCAGCCCCAGCATTTT.

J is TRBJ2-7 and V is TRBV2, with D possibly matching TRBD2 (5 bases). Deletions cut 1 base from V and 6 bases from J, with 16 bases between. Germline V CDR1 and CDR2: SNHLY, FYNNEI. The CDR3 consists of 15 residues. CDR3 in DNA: TGTGCCAGCAGTGAAGAGTCCCACCGAGGGTCCGAGCAGTACTTC. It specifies CASSEESHRGSEQYF.

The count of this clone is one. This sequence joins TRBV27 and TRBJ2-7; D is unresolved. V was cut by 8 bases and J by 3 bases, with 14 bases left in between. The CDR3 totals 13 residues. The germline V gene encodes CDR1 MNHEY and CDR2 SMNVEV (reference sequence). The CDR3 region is CASSSGPGYEQYF. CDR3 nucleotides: TGTGCCAGCTCATCGGGCCCAGGCTACGAGCAGTACTTC.

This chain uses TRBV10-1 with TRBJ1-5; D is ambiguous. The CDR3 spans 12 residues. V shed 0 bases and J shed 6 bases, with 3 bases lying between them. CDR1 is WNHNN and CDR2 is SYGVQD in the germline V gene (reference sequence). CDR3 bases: TGCGCCAGCAGTGAGTCGAGTCAGCCCCAGCATTTT. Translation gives CASSESSQPQHF.

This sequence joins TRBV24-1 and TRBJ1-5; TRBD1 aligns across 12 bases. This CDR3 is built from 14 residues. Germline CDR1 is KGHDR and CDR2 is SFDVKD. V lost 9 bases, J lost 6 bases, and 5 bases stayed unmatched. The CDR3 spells CATGGTGGVQPQHF. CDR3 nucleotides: TGTGCCACCGGAGGGACAGGGGGCGTTCAGCCCCAGCATTTT.

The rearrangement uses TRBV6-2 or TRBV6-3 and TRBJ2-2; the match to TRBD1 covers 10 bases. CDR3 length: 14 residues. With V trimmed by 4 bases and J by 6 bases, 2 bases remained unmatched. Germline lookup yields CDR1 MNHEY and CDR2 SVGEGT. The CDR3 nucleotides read TGTGCCAGCAGTTTTGGACAGGGGGCCGGGGAGCTGTTTTTT. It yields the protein CASSFGQGAGELFF.

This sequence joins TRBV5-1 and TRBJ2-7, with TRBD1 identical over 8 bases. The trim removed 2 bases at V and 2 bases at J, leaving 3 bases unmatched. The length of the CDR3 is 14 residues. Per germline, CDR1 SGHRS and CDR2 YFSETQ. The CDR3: CASSFGTGPYEQYF. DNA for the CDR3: TGCGCCAGCAGCTTTGGGACAGGCCCCTACGAGCAGTACTTC.

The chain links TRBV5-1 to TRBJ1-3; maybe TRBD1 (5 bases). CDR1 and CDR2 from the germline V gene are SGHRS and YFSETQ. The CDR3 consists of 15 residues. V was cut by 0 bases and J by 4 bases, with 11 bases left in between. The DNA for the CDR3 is TGCGCCAGCAGCTTGGAGGCAGGGCCCGGAAACACCATATATTTT. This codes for CASSLEAGPGNTIYF.

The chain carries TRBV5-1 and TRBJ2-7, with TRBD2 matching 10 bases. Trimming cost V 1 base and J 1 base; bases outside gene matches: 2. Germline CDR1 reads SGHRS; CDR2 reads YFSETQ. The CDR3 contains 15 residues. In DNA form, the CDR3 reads TGCGCCAGCAGCTTGACTAGCGGGAAATCCTACGAGCAGTACTTC. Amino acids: CASSLTSGKSYEQYF.

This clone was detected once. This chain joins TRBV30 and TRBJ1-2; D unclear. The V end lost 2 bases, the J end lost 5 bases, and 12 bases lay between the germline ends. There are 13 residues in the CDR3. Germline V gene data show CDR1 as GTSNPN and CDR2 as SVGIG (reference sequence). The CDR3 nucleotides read TGTGCCTGGAGTTCCTCCTCGGGATATGGCTACACCTTC. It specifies CAWSSSSGYGYTF.

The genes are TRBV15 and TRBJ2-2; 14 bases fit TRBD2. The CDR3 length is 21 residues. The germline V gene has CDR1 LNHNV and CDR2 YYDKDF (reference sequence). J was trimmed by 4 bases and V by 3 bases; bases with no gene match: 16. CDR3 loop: CATSRLTGTSGSIGVTGELFF. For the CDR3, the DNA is TGTGCCACCAGCAGGCTGACCGGGACTAGCGGGAGTATCGGCGTCACCGGGGAGCTGTTTTTT.

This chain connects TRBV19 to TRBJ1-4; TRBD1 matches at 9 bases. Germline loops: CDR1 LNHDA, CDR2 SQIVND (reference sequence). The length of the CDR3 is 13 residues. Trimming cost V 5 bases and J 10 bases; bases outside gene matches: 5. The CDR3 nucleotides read TGTGCCAGTAGTGCCCGACAGGGGGGAAAACTGTTTTTT. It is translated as CASSARQGGKLFF.

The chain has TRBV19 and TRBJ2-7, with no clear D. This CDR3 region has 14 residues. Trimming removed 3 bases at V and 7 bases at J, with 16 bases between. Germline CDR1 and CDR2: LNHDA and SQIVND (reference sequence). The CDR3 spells CASSISFSDSEQYF. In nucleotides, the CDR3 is TGTGCCAGTAGTATTTCCTTCTCGGATAGTGAGCAGTACTTC.

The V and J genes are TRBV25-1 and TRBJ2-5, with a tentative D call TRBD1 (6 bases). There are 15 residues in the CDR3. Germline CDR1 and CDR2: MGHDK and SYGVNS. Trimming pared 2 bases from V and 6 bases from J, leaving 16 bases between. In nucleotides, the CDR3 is TGTGCCAGCAGTGAAGGGGGACACGGTAGGCAGACCCAGTACTTC. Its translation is CASSEGGHGRQTQYF.

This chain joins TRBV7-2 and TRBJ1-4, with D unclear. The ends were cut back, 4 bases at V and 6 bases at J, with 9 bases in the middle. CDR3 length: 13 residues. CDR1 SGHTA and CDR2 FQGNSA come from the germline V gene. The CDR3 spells CASSSPADEKLFF. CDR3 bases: TGTGCCAGCAGCTCTCCGGCAGATGAAAAACTGTTTTTT.

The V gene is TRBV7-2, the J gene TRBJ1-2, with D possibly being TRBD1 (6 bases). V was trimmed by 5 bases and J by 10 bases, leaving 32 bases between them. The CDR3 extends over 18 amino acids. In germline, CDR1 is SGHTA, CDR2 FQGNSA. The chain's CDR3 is CASSLLEGDWGRASSYTF. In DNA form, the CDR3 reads TGTGCCAGCAGCCTTTTAGAGGGGGACTGGGGCAGGGCCTCTTCCTACACCTTC.

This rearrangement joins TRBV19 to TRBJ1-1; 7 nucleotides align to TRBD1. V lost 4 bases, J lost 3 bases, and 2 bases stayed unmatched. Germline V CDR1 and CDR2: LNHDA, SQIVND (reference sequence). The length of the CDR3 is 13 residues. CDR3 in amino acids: CASSTQGDTEAFF. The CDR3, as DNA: TGTGCCAGTAGTACCCAGGGGGACACTGAAGCTTTCTTT. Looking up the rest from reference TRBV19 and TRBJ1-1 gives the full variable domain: DGGITQSPKYLFRKEGQNVTLSCEQNLNHDAMYWYRQDPGQGLRLIYYSQIVNDFQKGDIAEGYSVSREKKESFPLTVTSAQKNPTAFYLCASSTQGDTEAFFGQGTRLTVV.

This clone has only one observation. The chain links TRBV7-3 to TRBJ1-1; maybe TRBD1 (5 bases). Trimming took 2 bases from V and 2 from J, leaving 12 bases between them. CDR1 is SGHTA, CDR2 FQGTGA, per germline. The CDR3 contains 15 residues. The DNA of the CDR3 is TGTGCCAGCAGCTTACATCCGGGGACCAACACTGAAGCTTTCTTT. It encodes CASSLHPGTNTEAFF.